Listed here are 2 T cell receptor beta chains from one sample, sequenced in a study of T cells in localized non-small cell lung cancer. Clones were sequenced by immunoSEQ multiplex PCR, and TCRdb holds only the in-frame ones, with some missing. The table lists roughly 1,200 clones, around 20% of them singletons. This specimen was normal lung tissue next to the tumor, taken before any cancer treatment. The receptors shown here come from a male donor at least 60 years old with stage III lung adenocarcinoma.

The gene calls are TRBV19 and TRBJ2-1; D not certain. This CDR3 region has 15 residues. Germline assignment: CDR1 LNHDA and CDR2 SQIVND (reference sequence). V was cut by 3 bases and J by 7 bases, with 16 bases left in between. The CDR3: CASSIGPLELNEQFF. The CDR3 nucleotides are TGTGCCAGTAGTATCGGCCCTTTGGAACTAAATGAGCAGTTCTTC.

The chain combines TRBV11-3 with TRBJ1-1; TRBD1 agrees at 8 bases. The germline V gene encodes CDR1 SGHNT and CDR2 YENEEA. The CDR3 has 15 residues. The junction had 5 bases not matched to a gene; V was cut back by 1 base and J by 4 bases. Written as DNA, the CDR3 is TGTGCCAGCAGCTTAGTCGCCAGGGGGCTCACTGAAGCTTTCTTT. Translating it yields CASSLVARGLTEAFF.